This T cell receptor (beta chain) is drawn from a study of T cells in Graves' hyperthyroidism and ophthalmopathy (dated by TCRdb to the late 2010s). A note on the overall study: Peripheral blood samples were taken at the time of initial diagnosis, prior to any treatment. In more than 5 Graves' hyperthyroidism patients, the study also compared T-cell repertoires from thyroid tissue with T-cell repertoires from blood. TCR V-J signatures able to tell the groups apart were searched for in a discovery cohort of some 100 patients, of whom around 43 had Graves' ophthalmopathy and around 58 had stable Graves' hyperthyroidism. After blood sampling, hyperthyroidism patients were treated with methimazole at a starting dose of 30 mg daily, and ophthalmopathy patients were treated with high-dose intravenous methylprednisolone. Prospective prediction of ophthalmopathy was tested in an independent validation cohort of approximately 19 hyperthyroidism patients and 17 patients who later progressed to ophthalmopathy. The paper reports TCR Vbeta CDR3 sequencing of some 140 peripheral blood samples: around 45 ophthalmopathy, 70 to 85 hyperthyroidism and around 17 progressor patients. The 100 or so discovery patients were divided at random into training and test sets in a 7:3 ratio. Overall study results and their limits: Most expanded thyroid clonotypes (frequency above 0.001) were also detected in blood, a finding suggesting that blood repertoires may reflect thyroid immune responses. A 13 V-J signature model separated ophthalmopathy from stable hyperthyroidism, with around 88% sensitivity and roughly 81% specificity in cross-validation and 80%/75% in testing. In validation, the model predicted progression to ophthalmopathy with roughly 70% sensitivity and about 72% specificity, a median of 6.5 months before onset. No statistical method was used to set the sample size in advance, and investigators knew the group allocation.

Graves' hyperthyroidism was defined as stable when no progression to ophthalmopathy occurred over 18 months of follow-up. Hyperthyroidism patients were newly diagnosed, with disease duration under 2 months, and aged 18 to 65 years. Patients with uncontrolled infections, other autoimmune diseases, pregnancy or lactation were excluded. Clinical symptoms, serum thyroxine and TRAb, thyroid ultrasound, and orbital computed tomography formed the basis for the diagnoses. PBMCs were separated from approximately 10 ml of fresh peripheral blood using Ficoll-Paque density gradient centrifugation. Trizol reagent was used to extract total RNA, and RNA quality was then checked on an Agilent 2100 Bioanalyzer. V loses 5 bases at its end and J loses 6 bases; junction bases beyond the gene matches: 5. The germline V gene (reference sequence) supplies CDR1 PRHDT and CDR2 FYEKMQ. The CDR3 numbers 14 residues from cysteine through phenylalanine. The only DNA kept is the CDR3, 42 bases in frame from the first base.

Ten or more counts support this clonotype. No antigen is known for it. Nothing much larger sits one base from this clone, and base qualities are not available. Amplification of TCR beta CDR3 regions was carried out from RNA transcripts. A first-round RT-PCR of the TCR CDR3 used the HTBI primer set with the Qiagen OneStep RT-PCR kit. Libraries were constructed in a second round of multiplex PCR, after which size selection and purification were performed. Paired-end sequencing of the libraries was performed with 100 bp reads on an Illumina HiSeq2000. As for the original processing: Raw data were processed with SOAPnuke, discarding reads with adapters, uncalled bases, mean Phred below 15, or no exact constant-primer or identifier match. High-quality paired reads were merged using COPE v1.2.5, and each unique nucleotide sequence was defined as a clonotype. MiTCR v1.1 was used to align clonotypes to the IMGT TRBV, TRBD and TRBJ reference segments. The analysis included only V-J combinations with a frequency above 0.0001, which together covered approximately 99% of the repertoires. The TCS score was defined as F50 (clonal expansion) divided by E x V (chaos), with BLOSUM62-based TCRdist calculated between CDR3 peptides within each V-J. Welch's t-statistics and random forest reduced 500 to 550 V-J features to about 12, which were used in a naive Bayes classifier (R e1071). TCRdb reran the public reads through fastp at Q25 and MiXCR, keeping productive beta chains. Under each unique CDR3 protein, matching rows form one entry showing the most common genes and DNA. In this record, the V and J calls reflect TCRdb's handling and not the investigators' own analysis. The sample yields about 710,000 distinct CDR3 sequences; 16% were counted once. The leading ten clones occupy approximately 8.4% of the sample.

What was sequenced was blood. The chain links TRBV13 with TRBJ2-1; 9 nucleotides in the junction match TRBD2. This receptor was obtained from a man aged 18 to 29 with Graves' hyperthyroidism. The DNA sequence reads TGTGCCAGCAGCCACCCGACTAGCGGCAATGAGCAGTTCTTC. The translation is CASSHPTSGNEQFF.